A single sample gave rise to the 17 T cell receptor beta chains below, sequenced in a study of blood T cell repertoires in COVID-19. TCRdb keeps only in-frame clones here, not all; method: immunoSEQ multiplex PCR. This table has approximately 250,000 clones, roughly 84% appearing once. Sequenced sample: peripheral blood. These TCRs come from a middle-aged man with acute or convalescent COVID-19.

The chain has TRBV27 and TRBJ2-3; D might be TRBD2 (5 bases). The CDR3 is 16 residues long. The V end was cut by 1 base, the J end by 0 bases, with 11 bases between. Looked up from germline, CDR1 is MNHEY and CDR2 is SMNVEV (reference sequence). The CDR3 loop reads CASSLYGVTSTDTQYF. The CDR3 region has the DNA TGTGCCAGCAGTTTATACGGGGTAACAAGCACAGATACGCAGTATTTT.

This rearrangement joins TRBV30 to TRBJ1-1; D not resolved. Germline V lookup: CDR1 GTSNPN, CDR2 SVGIG (reference sequence). V gave up 2 bases and J gave up 5 bases, with 9 bases separating them. The CDR3 has 12 amino acids. Written as DNA, the CDR3 is TGTGCCTGGAGTCCAACCCTAACTGAAGCTTTCTTT. Its protein product is CAWSPTLTEAFF.

This chain uses TRBV7-9 with TRBJ2-7; 10 nucleotides agree with TRBD1. CDR1 is SEHNR, CDR2 FQNEAQ, per germline (reference sequence). The CDR3 runs to 16 residues. Trimming removed 4 bases from V and 2 bases from J; junction bases left unmatched: 8. Here the CDR3 reads CASSSLPGQGTYEQYF. As DNA, the CDR3 is TGTGCCAGCAGCTCCTTGCCGGGACAGGGGACCTACGAGCAGTACTTC.

The genes are TRBV18 and TRBJ1-5, with D possibly matching TRBD1 (5 bases). The V gene lost 4 bases and the J gene lost 7 bases, with 17 bases spanning the gap. The CDR3 length is 15 residues. From germline, CDR1 is KGHSH and CDR2 LQKENI. The CDR3 DNA sequence: TGTGCCAGCTCACTTAATCTTGGGGCGGGGCAGCCCCAGCATTTT. This codes for CASSLNLGAGQPQHF.

This chain uses TRBV3-1 (or the pseudogene TRBV3-2) with TRBJ2-3; the D gene is possibly TRBD1 (5 bases). CDR1 is LGHDT, CDR2 YNNKEL, per germline (reference sequence). Between the trimmed V and J ends, which lost 0 bases and 5 bases, there was a span of 6 bases. The CDR3 contains 13 residues. The CDR3 protein is CASSQERGDTQYF. The CDR3 nucleotides read TGTGCCAGCAGCCAAGAAAGGGGAGATACGCAGTATTTT.

This chain joins TRBV29-1 and TRBJ2-2; D is unclear. With 7 bases removed from V and 4 bases from J, the gap between germline ends came to 13 bases. CDR3 length: 13 amino acids. The germline V gene encodes CDR1 SQVTM and CDR2 ANQGSEA. The CDR3, as DNA: TGCAGCGGGGGTGGTACTTCCACCGGGGAGCTGTTTTTT. Translation gives CSGGGTSTGELFF.

The gene calls are TRBV25-1 and TRBJ1-1, with D uncertain. Trimming stripped 3 bases from V and 8 bases from J, with 7 bases between. This CDR3 is 11 amino acids long. Germline values: CDR1 MGHDK, CDR2 SYGVNS. The CDR3 nucleotides read TGTGCCAGCAGTGACGGGATCGAAGCTTTCTTT. The encoded protein is CASSDGIEAFF.

This rearrangement joins TRBV9 to TRBJ1-1, with 8 bases that match TRBD1. The V gene end was trimmed by 3 bases and the J gene end by 2 bases; junction bases not matched to a gene: 3. The length of the CDR3 is 14 residues. Germline values: CDR1 SGDLS, CDR2 YYNGEE. As DNA, the CDR3 is TGTGCCAGCAGCGGGACAGGGATAAACACTGAAGCTTTCTTT. Its translation is CASSGTGINTEAFF.

V is TRBV7-2 and J is TRBJ2-1; TRBD2 aligns across 9 bases. CDR1 is SGHTA, CDR2 FQGNSA, per germline. After removal of 1 base from V and 6 bases from J, the junction contained 10 bases not matched to a gene. This CDR3 has 17 amino acids. CDR3 loop: CASSLGPSGRGGNEQFF. The CDR3, as DNA: TGTGCCAGCAGCTTAGGGCCCTCAGGGCGGGGGGGCAATGAGCAGTTCTTC.

V is TRBV13 and J is TRBJ1-4; TRBD1 agrees at 10 bases. This CDR3 has 14 amino acids. Germline CDR1 reads PRHDT; CDR2 reads FYEKMQ (reference sequence). V shed 5 bases and J 8 bases; nucleotides not matched to a gene: 5. CDR3: CASSQRDRGEKLFF. For the CDR3, the DNA is TGTGCCAGCAGCCAAAGGGACAGGGGCGAAAAACTGTTTTTT.

This sequence joins TRBV4-3 and TRBJ2-1, with TRBD2 matching 9 bases. V dropped 4 bases and J dropped 8; count of bases not matched to a gene: 9. Germline-derived CDR1 and CDR2 are LGHNA and YSLEER. The CDR3 extends over 15 amino acids. The CDR3 region is CASSPLPSGVYEQFF. CDR3 bases: TGCGCCAGCAGCCCCCTACCTAGCGGGGTGTATGAGCAGTTCTTC.

This clone was found once. The chain employs TRBV5-1 and TRBJ1-1, with D perhaps matching TRBD1 (5 bases). V was pared by 4 bases and J by 8 bases, with 15 bases between. This CDR3 comprises 13 residues. Germline V lookup: CDR1 SGHRS, CDR2 YFSETQ. The CDR3 DNA is TGCGCCAGCAGCATCGCAGGGAAAGAGGAAGCTTTCTTT. Amino acid sequence: CASSIAGKEEAFF.

This chain joins TRBV30 and TRBJ2-4; 9 nucleotides agree with TRBD2. V trimming: 5 bases; J trimming: 15 bases; junction bases outside the gene matches: 14. CDR1 is GTSNPN, CDR2 SVGIG, per germline (reference sequence). The CDR3 contains 13 residues. Here the CDR3 reads CAWRSSGALFWYF. The CDR3 nucleotides are TGTGCCTGGCGGTCTAGCGGGGCCCTTTTTTGGTACTTC.

CDR3: CASNPLGTGDYGYTF. In DNA form, the CDR3 reads TGTGCCAGCAATCCCCTGGGGACAGGGGATTATGGCTACACCTTC. The V gene is TRBV6-5, the J gene TRBJ1-2; TRBD1 agrees at 10 bases. The germline gives CDR1 MNHEY, CDR2 SVGAGI. The CDR3 spans 15 residues. The junction had 10 bases not matched to a gene; V was cut back by 7 bases and J by 5 bases.

The chain uses TRBV14 and TRBJ2-2; D not certain. CDR3 length equals 15 residues. The V gene lost 1 base and the J gene lost 6 bases, with 12 bases spanning the gap. CDR1 and CDR2 from the germline V gene are SGHDN and FVKESK. CDR3 amino acids: CASSQGPGMAGELFF. The CDR3 DNA reads as TGTGCCAGCAGCCAAGGTCCGGGTATGGCCGGGGAGCTGTTTTTT.

The sample holds one count of this clone. The chain uses TRBV19 and TRBJ1-1, with a tentative D call TRBD1 (6 bases). V lost 3 bases to trimming and J lost 3 bases, with 11 bases between them. The CDR3 extends over 14 amino acids. Germline V lookup: CDR1 LNHDA, CDR2 SQIVND (reference sequence). The CDR3 DNA reads as TGTGCCAGTAGTATGGGGGGGGCCGACACTGAAGCTTTCTTT. Protein: CASSMGGADTEAFF.

The V gene is TRBV6-1, the J gene TRBJ2-7, with 14 bases identical to TRBD2. The V gene's germline CDR1 is MNHNS and CDR2 SASEGT. After removal of 4 bases from V and 0 bases from J, the junction contained 14 bases not matched to a gene. CDR3 length equals 20 residues. The DNA of the CDR3 is TGTGCCAGCAGTGTCGACGGACTAGCGGGGGGCCACTACAGCTCCTACGAGCAGTACTTC. It yields the protein CASSVDGLAGGHYSSYEQYF.